These 15 T cell receptor beta chains came from one sample sequenced in a study of T cell changes during pregnancy in multiple sclerosis. Sequencing was performed with immunoSEQ multiplex PCR; in TCRdb, only in-frame clones are kept and a portion is missing. The data show under 75,000 clones, more than 80% seen once. Sequencing used CD4+ T cells from peripheral blood mononuclear cells, obtained after pregnancy. These receptors originate from a female donor in good health, enrolled as a control in a pregnancy study.

This clone is a singleton in its sample. The V and J genes are TRBV6-5 and TRBJ2-2; 7 bases line up with TRBD2. The CDR3 is 15 amino acids. V lost 10 bases to trimming and J lost 0 bases; unmatched junction nucleotides: 8. CDR1 and CDR2 from the germline V gene are MNHEY and SVGAGI. This CDR3 reads CATREVSANTGELFF. DNA of the CDR3: TGTGCCACCCGGGAGGTTAGTGCGAACACCGGGGAGCTGTTTTTT.

This clone occurred once. The chain employs TRBV6-5 and TRBJ2-7; 9 bases are shared with TRBD1. J gave up 2 bases and V 6 bases, and 2 bases lay outside the gene matches. This CDR3 has 13 amino acids. Looked up from germline, CDR1 is MNHEY and CDR2 is SVGAGI. The CDR3 loop is CASRGQGTYEQYF. The CDR3 bases are TGTGCCAGCAGGGGACAGGGCACCTACGAGCAGTACTTC.

V is TRBV7-2 and J is TRBJ1-2; 8 positions match TRBD1. CDR1 is SGHTA, CDR2 FQGNSA, per germline. The CDR3 totals 14 residues. The trim removed 5 bases at V and 2 bases at J, leaving 4 bases unmatched. Written as DNA, the CDR3 is TGTGCCAGCAGCACCAGGGGGCTCAACTATGGCTACACCTTC. Amino acids: CASSTRGLNYGYTF. Full variable domain (missing parts from reference TRBV7-2 and TRBJ1-2): GAGVSQSPSNKVTEKGKDVELRCDPISGHTALYWYRQSLGQGLEFLIYFQGNSAPDKSGLPSDRFSAERTGGSVSTLTIQRTQQEDSAVYLCASSTRGLNYGYTFGSGTRLTVV.

This clone was seen only a few times. This chain joins TRBV14 and TRBJ1-1, with 7 positions matching TRBD1. The CDR3 extends over 13 amino acids. CDR1 SGHDN and CDR2 FVKESK come from the germline V gene. V trimming: 4 bases; J trimming: 5 bases; junction bases outside the gene matches: 4. The CDR3 bases are TGTGCCAGCAGCCCAATGACAGGGACTGAAGCTTTCTTT. It translates to CASSPMTGTEAFF.

The chain is built from TRBV7-9 and TRBJ2-5; D may be TRBD2 (5 bases). CDR1 SEHNR and CDR2 FQNEAQ come from the germline V gene (reference sequence). Trimming took off 3 bases at V and 3 bases at J, with 17 bases between the two ends. The CDR3 is 16 residues long. The CDR3 region is CASSFSLGVTEETQYF. The CDR3 DNA reads as TGTGCCAGCAGCTTCTCCCTCGGGGTTACAGAAGAGACCCAGTACTTC.

The gene calls are TRBV7-2 and TRBJ2-5, with 14 bases that match TRBD2. This CDR3 region has 16 residues. Germline CDR1 and CDR2: SGHTA and FQGNSA. With V trimmed by 5 bases and J by 4 bases, 6 bases remained unmatched. CDR3 DNA sequence: TGTGCCAGCAGCGAGACTAGCGGGGGGGCCGGAGAGACCCAGTACTTC. Encoded protein: CASSETSGGAGETQYF.

The J gene is TRBJ2-7, the V gene TRBV7-9; the match to TRBD1 covers 7 bases. The trim removed 0 bases at V and 5 bases at J, leaving 7 bases unmatched. Looked up from germline, CDR1 is SEHNR and CDR2 is FQNEAQ (reference sequence). This CDR3 has 15 residues. Here the CDR3 reads CASSLAKTGDHEQYF. The CDR3 coding sequence is TGTGCCAGCAGCTTAGCGAAAACAGGGGACCACGAGCAGTACTTC.

The V gene is TRBV5-4, the J gene TRBJ1-4; TRBD1 might be the D (6 bases). V lost 0 bases and J 5 bases, leaving 14 bases between the germline ends. The CDR3 has 16 amino acids. CDR1 is SGHNT, CDR2 YYREEE, per germline (reference sequence). This CDR3 is CASSLESQGSNEKLFF. DNA of the CDR3: TGTGCCAGCAGCTTGGAATCCCAGGGGTCGAATGAAAAACTGTTTTTT.

This chain uses TRBV4-3 with TRBJ2-3, with TRBD2 as a possible D gene (5 bases). Germline V gene lookup returns CDR1 LGHNA and CDR2 YSLEER. V dropped 5 bases and J dropped 2 bases, with 14 bases sitting between them. The CDR3 covers 15 residues. The CDR3 protein is CASSYERHDTDTQYF. The DNA of the CDR3 is TGCGCCAGCAGCTACGAGCGGCACGACACAGATACGCAGTATTTT.

This clone was observed a few times. J is TRBJ1-2 and V is TRBV14, with D hard to call. Per germline, CDR1 SGHDN and CDR2 FVKESK. V lost 0 bases, J lost 5 bases, and 10 bases lay in between. The CDR3 has 14 residues. CDR3 DNA: TGTGCCAGCAGCCAAGATCAGGCAGCATATGGCTACACCTTC. Amino acids: CASSQDQAAYGYTF. Supplemented by reference TRBV14 and TRBJ1-2, the full variable domain reads EAGVTQFPSHSVIEKGQTVTLRCDPISGHDNLYWYRRVMGKEIKFLLHFVKESKQDESGMPNNRFLAERTGGTYSTLKVQPAELEDSGVYFCASSQDQAAYGYTFGSGTRLTVV.

The chain joins TRBV30 to TRBJ2-3; 9 positions match TRBD1. The CDR3 has 15 residues. The V gene end was trimmed by 3 bases and the J gene end by 5 bases; junction bases not matched to a gene: 9. CDR1 is GTSNPN and CDR2 is SVGIG in the germline V gene (reference sequence). CDR3 DNA sequence: TGTGCCTGGAGGGTCGGGGACAGGGTGGTAGATACGCAGTATTTT. Amino acid sequence: CAWRVGDRVVDTQYF. The full variable domain, rest sourced from reference TRBV30 and TRBJ2-3, is SQTIHQWPATLVQPVGSPLSLECTVEGTSNPNLYWYRQAAGRGLQLLFYSVGIGQISSEVPQNLSASRPQDRQFILSSKKLLLSDSGFYLCAWRVGDRVVDTQYFGPGTRLTVL.

The chain combines TRBV7-9 with TRBJ2-2, with D perhaps matching TRBD1 (6 bases). The germline V gene has CDR1 SEHNR and CDR2 FQNEAQ (reference sequence). CDR3 length equals 14 residues. V was trimmed by 5 bases and J by 7 bases, leaving 14 bases between them. CDR3 nucleotide sequence: TGTGCCAGCAGCAGGCCAGGGGCGCACGGGGAGCTGTTTTTT. Its protein is CASSRPGAHGELFF.

The chain's CDR3 is CASSQDHSGGEETQYF. The CDR3 DNA reads TGTGCCAGCAGCCAGGACCATAGCGGGGGGGAAGAGACCCAGTACTTC. The gene calls are TRBV4-2 and TRBJ2-5; 11 bases align to TRBD2. J was trimmed by 3 bases and V by 3 bases; bases with no gene match: 6. This CDR3 region has 16 residues. The germline CDR1 and CDR2 sequences are LGHNA and YNFKEQ.

The chain employs TRBV4-3 and TRBJ1-2, with 10 bases identical to TRBD1. Unmatched junction bases numbered 5, after V lost 3 bases and J lost 7 bases. This CDR3 contains 14 residues. CDR1 is LGHNA, CDR2 YSLEER, per germline. The CDR3 bases are TGCGCCAGCAGCCAGAACCGGGACAGGGGTGGCTACACCTTC. Translation gives CASSQNRDRGGYTF.

The chain links TRBV19 to TRBJ2-5; 12 positions agree with TRBD2. CDR3 length equals 17 residues. Germline assignment: CDR1 LNHDA and CDR2 SQIVND (reference sequence). With 3 bases clipped from V and 3 bases from J, the junction kept 8 bases outside the gene matches. CDR3 in DNA: TGTGCCAGTAGTATGGGCCTAGCGGGGGGGAAGAAAGAGACCCAGTACTTC. Its protein is CASSMGLAGGKKETQYF.